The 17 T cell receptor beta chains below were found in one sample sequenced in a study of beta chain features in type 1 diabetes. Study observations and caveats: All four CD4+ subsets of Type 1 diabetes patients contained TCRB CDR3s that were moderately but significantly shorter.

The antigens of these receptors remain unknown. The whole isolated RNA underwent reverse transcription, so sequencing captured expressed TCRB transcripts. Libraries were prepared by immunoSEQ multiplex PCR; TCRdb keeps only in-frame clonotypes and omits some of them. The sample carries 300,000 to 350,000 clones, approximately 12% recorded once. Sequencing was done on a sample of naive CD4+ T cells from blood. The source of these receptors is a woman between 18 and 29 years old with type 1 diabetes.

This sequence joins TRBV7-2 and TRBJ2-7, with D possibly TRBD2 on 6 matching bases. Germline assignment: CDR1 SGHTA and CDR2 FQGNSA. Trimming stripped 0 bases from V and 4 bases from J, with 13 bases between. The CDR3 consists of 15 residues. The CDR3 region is CASSLAGGSLYEQYF. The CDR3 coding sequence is TGTGCCAGCAGCTTAGCGGGAGGTTCCTTATACGAGCAGTACTTC.

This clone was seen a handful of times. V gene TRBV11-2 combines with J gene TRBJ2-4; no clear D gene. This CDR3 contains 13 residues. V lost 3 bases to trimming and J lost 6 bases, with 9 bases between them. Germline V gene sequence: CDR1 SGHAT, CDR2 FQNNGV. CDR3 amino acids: CASSFSSGNIQYF. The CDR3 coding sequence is TGTGCCAGCAGCTTTAGCAGTGGAAACATTCAGTACTTC. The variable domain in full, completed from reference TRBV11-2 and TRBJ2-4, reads EAGVAQSPRYKIIEKRQSVAFWCNPISGHATLYWYQQILGQGPKLLIQFQNNGVVDDSQLPKDRFSAERLKGVDSTLKIQPAKLEDSAVYLCASSFSSGNIQYFGAGTRLSVL.

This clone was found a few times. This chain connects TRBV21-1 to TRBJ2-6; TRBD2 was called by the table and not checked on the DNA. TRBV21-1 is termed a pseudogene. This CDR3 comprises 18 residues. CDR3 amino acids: CASTRTSGRSVGANVLTF. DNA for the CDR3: TGTGCCAGCACCAGAACTAGCGGGAGGTCGGTGGGGGCCAACGTCCTGACTTTC.

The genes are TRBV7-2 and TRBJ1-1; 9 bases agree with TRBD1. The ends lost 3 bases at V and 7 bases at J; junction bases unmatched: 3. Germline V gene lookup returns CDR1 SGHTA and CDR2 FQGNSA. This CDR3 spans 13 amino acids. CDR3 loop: CASSFRQGDEAFF. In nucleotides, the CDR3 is TGTGCCAGCAGCTTCCGACAGGGGGATGAAGCTTTCTTT.

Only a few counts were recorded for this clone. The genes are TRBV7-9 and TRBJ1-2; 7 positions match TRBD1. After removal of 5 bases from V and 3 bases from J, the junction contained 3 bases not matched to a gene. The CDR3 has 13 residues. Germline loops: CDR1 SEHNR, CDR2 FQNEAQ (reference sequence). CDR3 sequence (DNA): TGTGCCAGCAGCACCAGGGGGTACTATGGCTACACCTTC. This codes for CASSTRGYYGYTF.

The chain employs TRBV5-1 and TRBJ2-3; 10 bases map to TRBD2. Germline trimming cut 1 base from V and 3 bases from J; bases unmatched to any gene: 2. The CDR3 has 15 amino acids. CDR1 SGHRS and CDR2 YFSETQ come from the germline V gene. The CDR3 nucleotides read TGCGCCAGCAGCTTGCAGCGGGAGGGGACAGATACGCAGTATTTT. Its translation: CASSLQREGTDTQYF.

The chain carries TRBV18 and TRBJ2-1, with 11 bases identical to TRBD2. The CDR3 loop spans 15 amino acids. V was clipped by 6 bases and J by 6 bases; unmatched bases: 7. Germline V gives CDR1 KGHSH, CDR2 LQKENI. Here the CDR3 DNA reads TGTGCCAGCTCTCAAACTAGCGGGGGATCCAATGAGCAGTTCTTC. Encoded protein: CASSQTSGGSNEQFF.

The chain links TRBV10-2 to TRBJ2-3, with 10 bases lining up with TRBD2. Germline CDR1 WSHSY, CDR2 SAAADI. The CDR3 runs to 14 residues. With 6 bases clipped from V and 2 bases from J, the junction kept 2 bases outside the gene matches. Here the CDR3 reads CASRSGRATDTQYF. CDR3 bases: TGCGCCAGCAGGAGCGGGAGGGCCACAGATACGCAGTATTTT.

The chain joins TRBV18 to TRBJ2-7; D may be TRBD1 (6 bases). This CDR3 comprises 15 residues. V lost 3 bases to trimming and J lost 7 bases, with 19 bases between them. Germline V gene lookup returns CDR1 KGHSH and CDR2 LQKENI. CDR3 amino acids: CASSPSGHPGVEQYF. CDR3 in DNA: TGTGCCAGCTCACCCTCCGGTCACCCAGGGGTAGAGCAGTACTTC.

The CDR3 DNA is TGTGCCAGCACCCTTGTGGGAGGCTCTGGGGCCAACGTCCTGACTTTC. Protein product: CASTLVGGSGANVLTF. V and J are TRBV7-6 and TRBJ2-6; D possibly corresponds to TRBD2 (6 bases). V was trimmed by 7 bases and J by 0 bases, leaving 13 bases between them. Per germline, CDR1 SGHVS and CDR2 FNYEAQ. The CDR3 sequence is 16 residues long.

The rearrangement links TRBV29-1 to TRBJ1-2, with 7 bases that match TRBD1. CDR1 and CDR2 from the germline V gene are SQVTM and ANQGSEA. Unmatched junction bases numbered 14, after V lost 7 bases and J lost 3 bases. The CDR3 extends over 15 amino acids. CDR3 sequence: CSASPWRQGHYGYTF. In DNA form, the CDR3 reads TGCAGCGCTTCTCCCTGGAGACAGGGACACTATGGCTACACCTTC. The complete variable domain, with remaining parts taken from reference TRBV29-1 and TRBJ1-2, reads SAVISQKPSRDICQRGTSLTIQCQVDSQVTMMFWYRQQPGQSLTLIATANQGSEATYESGFVIDKFPISRPNLTFSTLTVSNMSPEDSSIYLCSASPWRQGHYGYTFGSGTRLTVV.

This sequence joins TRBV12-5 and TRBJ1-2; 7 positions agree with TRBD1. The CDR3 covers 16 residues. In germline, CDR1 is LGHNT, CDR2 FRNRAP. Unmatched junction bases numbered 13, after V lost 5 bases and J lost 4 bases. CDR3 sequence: CASGPTGRFLAYGYTF. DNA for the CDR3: TGTGCTAGTGGTCCGACAGGGAGGTTCCTTGCCTATGGCTACACCTTC.

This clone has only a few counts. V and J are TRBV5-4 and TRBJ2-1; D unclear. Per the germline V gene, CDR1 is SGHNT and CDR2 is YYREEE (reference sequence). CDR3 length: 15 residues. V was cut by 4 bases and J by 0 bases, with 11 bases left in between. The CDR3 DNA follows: TGTGCCAGCAGCCGGTGGGCTGCCTCCTACAATGAGCAGTTCTTC. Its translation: CASSRWAASYNEQFF. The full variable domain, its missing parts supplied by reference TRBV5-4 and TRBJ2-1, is ETGVTQSPTHLIKTRGQQVTLRCSSQSGHNTVSWYQQALGQGPQFIFQYYREEENGRGNFPPRFSGLQFPNYSSELNVNALELDDSALYLCASSRWAASYNEQFFGPGTRLTVL.

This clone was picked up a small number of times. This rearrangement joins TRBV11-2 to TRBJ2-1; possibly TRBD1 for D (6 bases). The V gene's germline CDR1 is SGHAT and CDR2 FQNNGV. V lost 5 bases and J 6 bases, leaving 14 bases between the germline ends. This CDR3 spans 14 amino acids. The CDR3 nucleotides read TGTGCCAGCAGCCTTCAGGGGTTCAGCAATGAGCAGTTCTTC. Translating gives CASSLQGFSNEQFF.

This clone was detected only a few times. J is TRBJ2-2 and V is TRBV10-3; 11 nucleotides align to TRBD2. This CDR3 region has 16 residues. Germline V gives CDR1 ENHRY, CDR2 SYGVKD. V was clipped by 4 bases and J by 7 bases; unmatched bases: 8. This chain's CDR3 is CAISGRLAGKGGELFF. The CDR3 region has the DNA TGTGCCATCAGTGGCCGACTAGCGGGAAAGGGCGGGGAGCTGTTTTTT.

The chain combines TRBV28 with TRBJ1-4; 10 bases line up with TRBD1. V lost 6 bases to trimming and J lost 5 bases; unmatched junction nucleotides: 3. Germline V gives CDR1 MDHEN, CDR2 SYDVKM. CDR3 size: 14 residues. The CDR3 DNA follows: TGTGCCAGCAGCTCGGGACAGGGGAATGAAAAACTGTTTTTT. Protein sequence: CASSSGQGNEKLFF.

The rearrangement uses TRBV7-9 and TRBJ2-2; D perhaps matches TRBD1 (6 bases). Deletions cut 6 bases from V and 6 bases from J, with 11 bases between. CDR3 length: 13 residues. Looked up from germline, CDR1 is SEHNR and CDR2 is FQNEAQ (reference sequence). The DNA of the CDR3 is TGTGCCAGCAGACCTACAGGGCCCGGGGAGCTGTTTTTT. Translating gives CASRPTGPGELFF.